This record concerns one T cell receptor beta chain sequence. Its matching antigen is unknown. This sample was taken from a study of T-cell reconstitution after alpha-beta-depleted transplantation in children. Study-wide results and limits: Surviving recipient T cells and thymic progenitors underlay high day-60 TCRbeta diversity in some patients. By one year post-transplant, T-cell counts and diversity largely arose from T cells that were newly produced.

Unique molecular identifiers were used to barcode this TCRbeta library. TCRdb passed the PCR reads through MiXCR, listing each CDR3 protein once. Among approximately 980,000 distinct CDR3 sequences, about 26% were seen once, and the ten largest hold about 28%. The germline V and J ends were trimmed by 5 bases and 1 base, with 20 bases remaining between them. Looked up from germline, CDR1 is SGHAT and CDR2 is FQDESV (reference sequence). The CDR3 contains 18 residues. The receptor was isolated from a boy in the first two years of life who had a stem cell transplant for SCID, so the T cells may come from the graft donor. This rearrangement joins TRBV11-1 to TRBJ2-2, with TRBD1 as a possible D gene (6 bases). The source was PBMCs, mostly from graft donor cells, collected 360 days after TCRalphabeta/CD19-depleted stem cell transplant. CDR3 in DNA: TGTGCCAGCAGCCTAACCCGCCCGGGACAAAAGAACACCGGGGAGCTGTTTTTT. Translated: CASSLTRPGQKNTGELFF. Complete variable domain (other parts from reference TRBV11-1 and TRBJ2-2): EAEVAQSPRYKITEKSQAVAFWCDPISGHATLYWYRQILGQGPELLVQFQDESVVDDSQLPKDRFSAERLKGVDSTLKIQPAELGDSAMYLCASSLTRPGQKNTGELFFGEGSRLTVL.